The clone carrying this T cell receptor beta chain has ten or more counts. Its target is unknown. The sample belongs to a study of T cells in Graves' hyperthyroidism and ophthalmopathy. What was amplified from RNA transcripts were TCR beta CDR3 regions. First-round RT-PCR with HTBI primers amplified the TCR CDR3 region. TCRdb re-derived calls from the multiplex PCR reads in MiXCR, one entry per CDR3 protein. This sample carries around 500,000 distinct CDR3 sequences, roughly 23% of them seen once, and the ten largest clones take 45% to 55%. This sample holds PBMCs from roughly 10 ml fresh peripheral blood. CDR1 is MDHEN and CDR2 is SYDVKM in the germline V gene. The CDR3 is 17 amino acids. V gave up 2 bases and J gave up 4 bases; unmatched junction bases: 6. Study results and caveats: Most thyroid clonotypes expanded above 0.001 were also detected in blood.

This receptor was obtained from a woman aged 70-85 years with Graves' ophthalmopathy. The sequenced material came from blood. The chain couples TRBV28 to TRBJ2-5, with 14 bases lining up with TRBD2. The CDR3 DNA reads TGTGCCAGCAGTTTAGGCCGCGGGACTAGCGGGAGAGAGACCCAGTACTTC. Its protein is CASSLGRGTSGRETQYF.